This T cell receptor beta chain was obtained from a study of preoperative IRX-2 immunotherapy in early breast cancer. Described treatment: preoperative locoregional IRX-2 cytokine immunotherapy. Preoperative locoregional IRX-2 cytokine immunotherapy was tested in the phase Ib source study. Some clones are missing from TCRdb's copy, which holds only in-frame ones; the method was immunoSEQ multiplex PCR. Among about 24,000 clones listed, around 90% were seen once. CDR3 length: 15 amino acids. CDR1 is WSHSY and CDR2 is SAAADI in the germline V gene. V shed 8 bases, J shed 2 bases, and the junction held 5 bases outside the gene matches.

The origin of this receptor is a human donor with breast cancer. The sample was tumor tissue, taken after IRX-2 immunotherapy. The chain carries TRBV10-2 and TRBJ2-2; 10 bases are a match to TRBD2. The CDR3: CASERGGRNTGELFF. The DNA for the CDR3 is TGCGCCAGCGAGCGGGGGGGCCGTAACACCGGGGAGCTGTTTTTT.